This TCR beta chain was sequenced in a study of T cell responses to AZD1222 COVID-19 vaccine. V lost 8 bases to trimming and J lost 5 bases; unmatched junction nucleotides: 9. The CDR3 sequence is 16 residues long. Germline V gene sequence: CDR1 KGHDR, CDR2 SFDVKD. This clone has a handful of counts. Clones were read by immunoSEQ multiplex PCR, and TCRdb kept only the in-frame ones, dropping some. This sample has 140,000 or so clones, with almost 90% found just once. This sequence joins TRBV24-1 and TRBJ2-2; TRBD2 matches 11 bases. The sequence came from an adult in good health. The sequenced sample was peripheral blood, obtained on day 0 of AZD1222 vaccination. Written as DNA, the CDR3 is TGTGCCACCATCCGGCTAGCGGGAGGTGGGACCGGGGAGCTGTTTTTT. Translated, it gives CATIRLAGGGTGELFF.